Presented here are 20 T cell receptor beta chains from one specimen sequenced in a study of T cell repertoires in aging, cancer and after chemotherapy. The template was genomic DNA from peripheral blood, not RNA. A mixed TRB-A/B primer pool amplified rearranged TRB by multiplex touch-down PCR. TCRdb used MiXCR to reprocess the multiplex PCR reads, holding one entry per CDR3 protein. The table lists 13,000 or so distinct CDR3 sequences, approximately 24% of them singletons. The sample comprised blood. Receptors originate from a human donor in good health.

The genes are TRBV6-1 and TRBJ2-2; either TRBD1 or TRBD2 may supply D (6 bases each). CDR1 is MNHNS and CDR2 is SASEGT in the germline V gene. The CDR3 contains 13 residues. Trimming took off 10 bases at V and 2 bases at J, with 11 bases between the two ends. DNA for the CDR3: TGTGCCATGCGGGACACCAACACCGGGGAGCTGTTTTTT. It encodes CAMRDTNTGELFF.

Comments on this clonotype: A single base separates this from a much larger clone, so it may be a read error. The V gene is TRBV12-3 or TRBV12-4, the J gene TRBJ1-2, with TRBD1 as a possible D gene (6 bases). Trimming took off 3 bases at V and 4 bases at J, with 12 bases between the two ends. The CDR3 length is 14 residues. CDR3 nucleotide sequence: TGTGCCAGCAGTTTCATGCAGGGGCTCTATGGCTACACCTTC. Amino acids: CASSFMQGLYGYTF.

This clonotype rates as medium-sized (0.01 to 0.1%). V usage is TRBV6-5 and J usage is TRBJ2-3; TRBD2 matches 8 bases. The CDR3 loop spans 17 amino acids. Per the germline V gene, CDR1 is MNHEY and CDR2 is SVGAGI. V was pared by 4 bases and J by 2 bases, with 11 bases of the junction left unmatched. The CDR3 protein is CASSLNMIAGTTDTQYF. For the CDR3, the DNA is TGTGCCAGCAGTTTAAACATGATAGCGGGGACCACAGATACGCAGTATTTT.

The genes are TRBV5-6 and TRBJ2-1; D uncertain. V lost 2 bases, J lost 4 bases, and 10 bases lay in between. Germline V gene data show CDR1 as SGHDT and CDR2 as YYEEEE. This CDR3 is 14 amino acids long. The CDR3 region has the DNA TGTGCCAGCAGCTTCGACGCCGCTTACAATGAGCAGTTCTTC. Its protein is CASSFDAAYNEQFF. Full variable domain (outside the CDR3, taken from reference TRBV5-6 and TRBJ2-1): DAGVTQSPTHLIKTRGQQVTLRCSPKSGHDTVSWYQQALGQGPQFIFQYYEEEERQRGNFPDRFSGHQFPNYSSELNVNALLLGDSALYLCASSFDAAYNEQFFGPGTRLTVL.

V usage is TRBV19 and J usage is TRBJ1-4; TRBD1 matches 7 bases. Germline CDR1 is LNHDA and CDR2 is SQIVND (reference sequence). The CDR3 spans 14 residues. The junction had 5 bases not matched to a gene; V was cut back by 5 bases and J by 5 bases. CDR3 sequence: CASSRQGGNEKLFF. Written as DNA, the CDR3 is TGTGCCAGTAGTCGACAGGGAGGGAATGAAAAACTGTTTTTT.

The chain recombines TRBV10-1 with TRBJ2-2, with D uncertain. The germline V gene encodes CDR1 WNHNN and CDR2 SYGVQD (reference sequence). The CDR3 consists of 15 residues. V lost 0 bases and J 0 bases, leaving 5 bases between the germline ends. The CDR3 nucleotides read TGCGCCAGCAGTGAGTCGATCGCGAACACCGGGGAGCTGTTTTTT. Translation gives CASSESIANTGELFF.

The chain combines TRBV5-5 with TRBJ2-2; D is tentatively TRBD1 or TRBD2 (5 bases each). CDR1 and CDR2 from the germline V gene are SGHKS and YYEKEE (reference sequence). V lost 0 bases to trimming and J lost 7 bases, with 13 bases between them. The CDR3 length is 15 residues. The CDR3 region has the DNA TGTGCCAGCAGCTTGGGTCCGGGGCAGGACGGGGAGCTGTTTTTT. This encodes CASSLGPGQDGELFF.

The chain carries TRBV6-2 or TRBV6-3 and TRBJ1-1; D is unclear. This CDR3 spans 12 amino acids. Trimming removed 6 bases at V and 8 bases at J, with 13 bases between. Germline CDR1 is MNHEY and CDR2 is SVGEGT. DNA of the CDR3: TGTGCCAGCAGGTCCTCGCTGGGCGAAGCTTTCTTT. Its protein product is CASRSSLGEAFF.

V gene TRBV6-2 or TRBV6-3 combines with J gene TRBJ2-5; 12 bases agree with TRBD2. This CDR3 has 15 amino acids. After removal of 0 bases from V and 4 bases from J, the junction contained 0 bases not matched to a gene. The V gene's germline CDR1 is MNHEY and CDR2 SVGEGT. DNA of the CDR3: TGTGCCAGCAGTTACTCGACTAGCGGGGGAGAGACCCAGTACTTC. This encodes CASSYSTSGGETQYF.

This sequence joins TRBV30 and TRBJ2-1; 8 bases agree with TRBD2. Looked up from germline, CDR1 is GTSNPN and CDR2 is SVGIG (reference sequence). CDR3 length: 16 residues. The junction had 9 bases not matched to a gene; V was cut back by 5 bases and J by 0 bases. Here the CDR3 reads CAWVSGGGSSYNEQFF. The CDR3 nucleotides read TGTGCCTGGGTGTCGGGGGGGGGAAGCTCCTACAATGAGCAGTTCTTC.

This clonotype was observed a handful of times. CDR3 sequence: CASSWTGGGEAFF. The CDR3 DNA follows: TGTGCCAGCAGCTGGACAGGGGGCGGTGAAGCTTTCTTT. The rearrangement joins TRBV7-9 to TRBJ1-1, with TRBD1 identical over 11 bases. Germline V gene sequence: CDR1 SEHNR, CDR2 FQNEAQ (reference sequence). The CDR3 spans 13 residues. The V segment lost 4 bases and the J segment 7 bases; nucleotides outside the gene matches: 2.

The genes are TRBV6-2 or TRBV6-3 and TRBJ1-5, with D tentatively TRBD1 (6 bases). Germline CDR1 is MNHEY and CDR2 is SVGEGT. The V end lost 8 bases, the J end lost 0 bases, and 11 bases lay between the germline ends. The CDR3 totals 14 residues. CDR3 in DNA: TGTGCCAGCCTTGACAGGCCTAGCAATCAGCCCCAGCATTTT. This gives the protein CASLDRPSNQPQHF.

The genes are TRBV5-1 and TRBJ2-3, with 10 bases aligning to TRBD2. V trimming: 1 base; J trimming: 3 bases; junction bases outside the gene matches: 8. CDR3 length: 17 residues. Germline CDR1 SGHRS, CDR2 YFSETQ. CDR3: CASSLFISGGATDTQYF. In DNA form, the CDR3 reads TGCGCCAGCAGCTTGTTCATAAGCGGGGGGGCAACAGATACGCAGTATTTT.

A note on this clonotype: A read error may explain this, as a much larger clone is one base away. The J gene is TRBJ1-2, the V gene TRBV7-6; D gene ambiguous. CDR3 size: 14 residues. The V gene lost 7 bases and the J gene lost 0 bases, with 12 bases spanning the gap. Germline assignment: CDR1 SGHVS and CDR2 FNYEAQ. The CDR3 bases are TGTGCCAGCATCTCGAGGGATACTAACTATGGCTACACCTTC. Its protein is CASISRDTNYGYTF.

This rearrangement joins TRBV7-2 to TRBJ2-1; 16 nucleotides line up with TRBD2. The junction had 11 bases not matched to a gene; V was cut back by 7 bases and J by 8 bases. The CDR3 covers 17 residues. Germline assignment: CDR1 SGHTA and CDR2 FQGNSA. The CDR3 region has the DNA TGTGCCAGCATCCTACCAAGGGGGACTAGCGGGGGGGATGAGCAGTTCTTC. It is translated as CASILPRGTSGGDEQFF.

The chain couples TRBV6-5 to TRBJ2-5; TRBD2 is a possible D gene (5 bases). From germline, CDR1 is MNHEY and CDR2 SVGAGI. The V end lost 6 bases, the J end lost 5 bases, and 13 bases lay between the germline ends. This CDR3 has 13 residues. CDR3 nucleotide sequence: TGTGCCAGCAGGCCAGCCGGGGATGAGACCCAGTACTTC. This translates into CASRPAGDETQYF.

Relative to its sample, this clonotype is medium-sized. The CDR3, as DNA: TGCGCCAGCAGTGATGGTCAGGAGAACACTGAAGCTTTCTTT. Its protein product is CASSDGQENTEAFF. This chain uses TRBV10-1 with TRBJ1-1, with no clear D. This CDR3 comprises 14 residues. The V gene's germline CDR1 is WNHNN and CDR2 SYGVQD (reference sequence). V dropped 3 bases and J dropped 1 base, with 9 bases sitting between them.

This clonotype was counted a few times. One end of the junction is discordant with germline, which a read error may explain. The V call is TRBV7-9, the J call TRBJ1-5; possibly TRBD1 for D (5 bases). The CDR3 totals 14 residues. Germline values: CDR1 SEHNR, CDR2 FQNEAQ (reference sequence). CDR3 coding DNA: TGTGCCAGCAGCTTAGTCTTAGGGGATCAGACCCAGCATTTT. This codes for CASSLVLGDQTQHF.

By frequency in the sample, this clonotype is large. The chain recombines TRBV29-1 with TRBJ1-2; possible D gene TRBD1, 5 bases. The CDR3 spans 11 residues. Trimming stripped 6 bases from V and 8 bases from J, with 13 bases between. Germline V gene lookup returns CDR1 SQVTM and CDR2 ANQGSEA. CDR3 protein: CSVTAGDGYTF. DNA of the CDR3: TGCAGCGTCACTGCTGGGGACGGCTACACCTTC. The entire variable domain, with the rest obtained from reference TRBV29-1 and TRBJ1-2, is as follows: SAVISQKPSRDICQRGTSLTIQCQVDSQVTMMFWYRQQPGQSLTLIATANQGSEATYESGFVIDKFPISRPNLTFSTLTVSNMSPEDSSIYLCSVTAGDGYTFGSGTRLTVV.

The V and J genes are TRBV7-2 and TRBJ2-3; 7 nucleotides line up with TRBD2. Germline trimming cut 5 bases from V and 4 bases from J; bases unmatched to any gene: 6. Germline V gives CDR1 SGHTA, CDR2 FQGNSA. The CDR3 has 14 amino acids. The CDR3 spells CASSPGLDADTQYF. The CDR3, as DNA: TGTGCCAGCAGCCCCGGACTAGACGCAGATACGCAGTATTTT.